The 21 T cell receptor beta chains presented below share a single source sample, sequenced in a study of T cells after yellow fever vaccination. TCRdb redid the calling of the 5' RACE reads with MiXCR, one entry per CDR3 protein. The table includes approximately 300,000 distinct CDR3 sequences, 9.5% to 12% detected once. The sequencing here drew on CD4+ T cells sorted from PBMCs, taken 45 days after the yellow fever booster vaccination. These receptors were obtained from a young man who received the YFV17D yellow fever vaccine.

This chain joins TRBV29-1 and TRBJ1-2; D is undetermined. Trimming stripped 6 bases from V and 6 bases from J, with 14 bases between. CDR1 SQVTM and CDR2 ANQGSEA come from the germline V gene. CDR3 size: 12 residues. CDR3 loop: CSVGRTGHGYTF. In DNA, the CDR3 is TGCAGCGTAGGAAGGACCGGTCATGGCTACACCTTC. The entire variable domain, with the rest obtained from reference TRBV29-1 and TRBJ1-2, is as follows: SAVISQKPSRDICQRGTSLTIQCQVDSQVTMMFWYRQQPGQSLTLIATANQGSEATYESGFVIDKFPISRPNLTFSTLTVSNMSPEDSSIYLCSVGRTGHGYTFGSGTRLTVV.

The table lists this clonotype with a few counts. The chain uses TRBV11-2 and TRBJ2-1, with D tentatively TRBD1 (6 bases). Deletions cut 5 bases from V and 7 bases from J, with 21 bases between. The CDR3 spans 16 residues. CDR1 and CDR2 (germline): SGHAT, FQNNGV. CDR3 DNA sequence: TGTGCCAGCAGCCCGACCGGGCGAACAGGGTGGAATGAGCAGTTCTTC. Its protein is CASSPTGRTGWNEQFF.

In its sample, this clonotype was seen a few times. The genes are TRBV7-2 and TRBJ2-1, with 8 nucleotides matching TRBD2. Losses at the gene ends were 5 bases for V and 0 bases for J; bases not matched to a gene: 6. This CDR3 is 16 amino acids long. Germline V gene sequence: CDR1 SGHTA, CDR2 FQGNSA. This CDR3 reads CASSRGGRSSYNEQFF. In nucleotides, the CDR3 is TGTGCCAGCAGCCGCGGGGGGCGTAGCTCCTACAATGAGCAGTTCTTC.

This clonotype was counted a few times. The chain combines TRBV12-3 or TRBV12-4 with TRBJ2-3; TRBD2 matches at 11 bases. Trimming took 6 bases from V and 0 from J; bases not matched to a gene: 2. CDR3 length: 15 residues. CDR3: CASRRTSGSTDTQYF. The CDR3 DNA sequence: TGTGCCAGCAGGAGGACTAGCGGGAGCACAGATACGCAGTATTTT.

This chain joins TRBV20-1 and TRBJ1-5; D unresolved. V lost 3 bases and J lost 5, with 11 bases in between. The CDR3 has 13 residues. The V gene's germline CDR1 is DFQATT and CDR2 SNEGSKA (reference sequence). CDR3 in DNA: TGCAGTGCTAGTCAGGTCCGGGATCAGCCCCAGCATTTT. Translating it yields CSASQVRDQPQHF.

This clonotype was counted between two and nine times. This chain joins TRBV20-1 and TRBJ1-6; 7 positions match TRBD1. Germline V gives CDR1 DFQATT, CDR2 SNEGSKA (reference sequence). The CDR3 runs 14 residues. The CDR3 loop reads CSASLDRRNSPLHF. In nucleotides, the CDR3 is TGCAGCGCCAGCCTGGACAGGCGAAATTCACCCCTCCACTTT.

V usage is TRBV5-8 and J usage is TRBJ1-1, with unresolved D. The CDR3 consists of 14 residues. Trimming removed 3 bases at V and 1 base at J, with 10 bases between. CDR1 is SGHTS and CDR2 is YDEGEE in the germline V gene. The CDR3 coding sequence is TGTGCCAGCAGCTCTCAGACGGGGAACACTGAAGCTTTCTTT. This translates into CASSSQTGNTEAFF.

This clonotype was seen at least ten times. The J gene is TRBJ2-7, the V gene TRBV27; D is perhaps TRBD2 (5 bases). This CDR3 contains 14 residues. V was cut by 7 bases and J by 5 bases, with 18 bases left in between. Germline CDR1 and CDR2: MNHEY and SMNVEV (reference sequence). CDR3 protein: CASTRGLPRDEQYF. CDR3 in DNA: TGTGCCAGCACCCGTGGACTTCCGAGGGACGAGCAGTACTTC.

The chain carries TRBV14 and TRBJ1-1; tentative D call: TRBD1 (5 bases). Germline V gives CDR1 SGHDN, CDR2 FVKESK. CDR3 length: 13 residues. Trimming shortened V by 5 bases and J by 10 bases, and 17 bases separated the two germline ends. The CDR3 sequence is CASSAGRGLGAFF. CDR3 coding DNA: TGTGCCAGCAGCGCGGGGAGGGGCTTGGGAGCTTTCTTT. Complete variable domain (other parts from reference TRBV14 and TRBJ1-1): EAGVTQFPSHSVIEKGQTVTLRCDPISGHDNLYWYRRVMGKEIKFLLHFVKESKQDESGMPNNRFLAERTGGTYSTLKVQPAELEDSGVYFCASSAGRGLGAFFGQGTRLTVV.

This clonotype was observed at least ten times. The rearrangement links TRBV7-3 to TRBJ1-1, with 7 bases aligning to TRBD1. The CDR3 spans 13 residues. Germline CDR1 reads SGHTA; CDR2 reads FQGTGA. V lost 5 bases, J lost 7 bases, and 7 bases stayed unmatched. This CDR3 is CASSLGQVGEAFF. Here the CDR3 DNA reads TGTGCCAGCAGCCTAGGACAGGTGGGTGAAGCTTTCTTT.

The rearrangement joins TRBV5-1 to TRBJ2-7, with 7 bases aligning to TRBD1. V lost 5 bases to trimming and J lost 0 bases; unmatched junction nucleotides: 8. CDR3 size: 15 residues. The germline CDR1 and CDR2 sequences are SGHRS and YFSETQ. This CDR3 reads CASRSGTAISYEQYF. The CDR3 DNA reads as TGCGCCAGCAGGTCCGGGACAGCGATCTCCTACGAGCAGTACTTC. Together with reference TRBV5-1 and TRBJ2-7, the CDR3 gives the full variable domain: KAGVTQTPRYLIKTRGQQVTLSCSPISGHRSVSWYQQTPGQGLQFLFEYFSETQRNKGNFPGRFSGRQFSNSRSEMNVSTLELGDSALYLCASRSGTAISYEQYFGPGTRLTVT.

This clonotype came up a few times. The chain is built from TRBV6-6 and TRBJ2-7, with D possibly matching TRBD2 (5 bases). Germline V gene sequence: CDR1 MNHNY, CDR2 SVGAGI (reference sequence). This CDR3 is built from 13 residues. The V and J ends lost 3 bases and 7 bases respectively, with 13 bases between them. The CDR3 nucleotides are TGTGCCAGCAGTTATTCGAGTTCGGGGGAGCAGTACGTC. As protein: CASSYSSSGEQYV.

This clonotype was seen repeatedly, ten times or more. The rearrangement links TRBV2 to TRBJ1-2, with D perhaps TRBD1 (6 bases). Germline V gives CDR1 SNHLY, CDR2 FYNNEI. Trimming took off 11 bases at V and 0 bases at J, with 16 bases between the two ends. CDR3 length: 14 residues. Here the CDR3 reads CAYHGGNTNYGYTF. CDR3 in DNA: TGTGCCTATCACGGGGGCAATACTAACTATGGCTACACCTTC.

The genes are TRBV6-2 or TRBV6-3 and TRBJ2-1; D unclear. CDR3 length: 12 residues. Trimming took off 4 bases at V and 4 bases at J, with 5 bases between the two ends. Per the germline V gene, CDR1 is MNHEY and CDR2 is SVGEGT. CDR3 nucleotide sequence: TGTGCCAGCAGTTTCCTATACAATGAGCAGTTCTTC. Its protein product is CASSFLYNEQFF.

The V and J genes are TRBV5-6 and TRBJ2-5; 7 nucleotides line up with TRBD1. Germline lookup yields CDR1 SGHDT and CDR2 YYEEEE. The CDR3 length is 15 residues. Losses at the gene ends were 3 bases for V and 5 bases for J; bases not matched to a gene: 10. The CDR3 DNA reads TGTGCCAGCAGCTCCCCCCGACAGGGTGAGGAGACCCAGTACTTC. It encodes CASSSPRQGEETQYF.

In this sample, this clonotype turned up many times. The V gene is TRBV10-3, the J gene TRBJ1-6; D unresolved. CDR3 size: 13 residues. V was shortened by 2 bases and J by 9 bases, with 8 bases between the two germline ends. The germline CDR1 and CDR2 sequences are ENHRY and SYGVKD. The CDR3 nucleotides are TGTGCCATCAGTGAGCAGGACTTTTCACCCCTCCACTTT. Translated: CAISEQDFSPLHF.

The chain uses TRBV12-3 or TRBV12-4 and TRBJ1-5; 8 nucleotides match TRBD1. The junction had 4 bases not matched to a gene; V was cut back by 4 bases and J by 2 bases. The CDR3 consists of 15 residues. Here the CDR3 reads CASSSQGGGNQPQHF. In nucleotides, the CDR3 is TGTGCCAGCAGTTCACAGGGGGGAGGCAATCAGCCCCAGCATTTT.

This clonotype came up a few times. V gene TRBV14 combines with J gene TRBJ2-1; no definite D call. V was cut by 2 bases and J by 8 bases, with 16 bases left in between. The CDR3 has 15 amino acids. Germline V lookup: CDR1 SGHDN, CDR2 FVKESK. For the CDR3, the DNA is TGTGCCAGCAGCCAATCCCTTGGACGGGTCTATGAGCAGTTCTTC. Protein: CASSQSLGRVYEQFF.

The CDR3 sequence is CASSLGTGLYGYTF. The CDR3 nucleotides read TGTGCCAGCAGCTTGGGGACAGGGTTGTATGGCTACACCTTC. The chain employs TRBV5-4 and TRBJ1-2, with 8 nucleotides matching TRBD1. This CDR3 contains 14 residues. V was pared by 0 bases and J by 5 bases, with 3 bases of the junction left unmatched. The germline V gene encodes CDR1 SGHNT and CDR2 YYREEE (reference sequence).

This clonotype was found a few times. The CDR3 reads CTSSPGKTSGGPSPYNEQFF. DNA of the CDR3: TGCACCAGCAGCCCTGGAAAGACTAGCGGGGGGCCCTCCCCCTACAATGAGCAGTTCTTC. The chain recombines TRBV1 with TRBJ2-1; TRBD2, the table's D call, lacks a check against the DNA. TRBV1 is a recognized pseudogene. This CDR3 spans 20 amino acids.

This clonotype was counted between two and nine times. Written as DNA, the CDR3 is TGTGCCAGCAGCTTAGCACTAGCGGGGAGACCGTCCTACGAGCAGTACTTC. As protein: CASSLALAGRPSYEQYF. The rearrangement joins TRBV7-2 to TRBJ2-7; 10 bases agree with TRBD2. Germline values: CDR1 SGHTA, CDR2 FQGNSA. The CDR3 has 17 residues. V lost 0 bases, J lost 1 base, and 6 bases stayed unmatched.